This paragraph covers one T cell receptor beta chain sequence. Its target is unknown. Sample-barcoded 5' priming and a J-beta primer mix drove a second PCR of roughly 7 to 11 cycles. Each of the cDNA molecules was tagged by a template-switch adaptor with 12 random nucleotides. TCRdb ran MiXCR on the 5' RACE reads and lists one entry per CDR3 protein. The top ten clones hold 2.1% of a sample with over 1.5 million distinct CDR3 sequences, roughly 52% of them seen once. The CDR3 spans 16 residues. Trimming took off 6 bases at V and 6 bases at J, with 24 bases between the two ends. Germline lookup yields CDR1 DFQATT and CDR2 SNEGSKA (reference sequence). This sample is part of a study of blood T cells in healthy people across ages. General study points: Diversity figures derived from one million T cells were judged to underestimate the true value.

The chain couples TRBV20-1 to TRBJ1-5; no reliable D call. This TCR derives from a woman aged 40 to 50 in good health. The sequencing input was blood. The CDR3 loop reads CSAPHSRPGFGQPQHF. The CDR3 nucleotides are TGCAGTGCCCCCCACAGCCGTCCGGGGTTCGGTCAGCCCCAGCATTTT.